This T cell receptor beta chain was recovered during a study of cytomegalovirus exposure and HLA in healthy donors. CDR1 is SGHNT, CDR2 YYREEE, per germline (reference sequence). The CDR3 is 17 residues long. V dropped 3 bases and J dropped 1; count of bases not matched to a gene: 8. This clone occurred a few times. Antigen specificity is unknown. PCR was performed using 60 Vbeta and 13 Jbeta primers. The table came from immunoSEQ multiplex PCR; TCRdb's copy has only in-frame clones and leaves some out. Among around 140,000 clones, 70% to 85% were seen once, and the ten largest hold roughly 2.1%. General study results and limits: Among TCR beta chains, those listed as cytomegalovirus-associated numbered over 150. The only immune exposure information that was available was CMV serostatus.

Source material: PBMCs. The gene calls are TRBV5-4 and TRBJ1-3, with 9 nucleotides matching TRBD1. This clonotype originated in a woman between 40 and 50 years old in good health and CMV-seronegative. This CDR3 is CASSWEPTGGSGNTIYF. The CDR3 DNA reads as TGTGCCAGCAGCTGGGAACCGACAGGGGGATCTGGAAACACCATATATTTT. The full variable domain, its missing parts supplied by reference TRBV5-4 and TRBJ1-3, is ETGVTQSPTHLIKTRGQQVTLRCSSQSGHNTVSWYQQALGQGPQFIFQYYREEENGRGNFPPRFSGLQFPNYSSELNVNALELDDSALYLCASSWEPTGGSGNTIYFGEGSWLTVV.